This T cell receptor (beta chain) was captured in a study of T-cell memory formation after mild COVID-19. TCRdb recomputed calls from the 5' RACE reads with MiXCR, one row per CDR3 protein. In the table there are about 340,000 distinct CDR3 sequences, about 15% of which are singletons. This clonotype was observed a handful of times. This TCR was sampled from a man between 18 and 35 years old who had mild COVID-19 (a few samples of this study predate the infection). Cell type and time point are not known. The sequenced sample was PBMCs or a T cell subset sorted from them (not recorded which).

CDR3 sequence reads: CARPEQYV. DNA of the CDR3: TGTGCCAGACCGGAGCAGTACGTC. The chain carries TRBV24-1 and TRBJ2-7, with D hard to call. CDR3 length: 8 residues. Between the trimmed V and J ends, which lost 11 bases and 7 bases, there was a span of 5 bases. CDR1 is KGHDR and CDR2 is SFDVKD in the germline V gene.